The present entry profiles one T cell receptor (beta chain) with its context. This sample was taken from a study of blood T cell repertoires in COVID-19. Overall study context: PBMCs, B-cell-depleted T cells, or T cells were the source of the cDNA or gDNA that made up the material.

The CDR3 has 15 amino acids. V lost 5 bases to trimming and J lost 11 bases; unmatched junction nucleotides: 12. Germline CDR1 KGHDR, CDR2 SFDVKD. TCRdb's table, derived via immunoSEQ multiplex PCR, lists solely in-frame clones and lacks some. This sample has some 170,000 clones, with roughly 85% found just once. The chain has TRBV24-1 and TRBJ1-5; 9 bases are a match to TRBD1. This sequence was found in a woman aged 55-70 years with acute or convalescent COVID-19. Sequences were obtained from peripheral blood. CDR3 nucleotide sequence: TGTGCCACCAGTGGCCCAGGGACAGGGCTAGATGCCCAGCATTTT. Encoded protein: CATSGPGTGLDAQHF.